This T cell receptor beta chain came from a study of blood T cells in healthy people across ages. PCR was performed a second time for 7 to 11 cycles using a sample-barcoded 5' primer and a J-beta primer mix. TCRdb passed the 5' RACE reads through MiXCR, listing each CDR3 protein once. In the table there are about 2 million distinct CDR3 sequences, roughly 50% of which are singletons. This clonotype was found many times. The CDR3 extends over 15 amino acids. From germline, CDR1 is SQVTM and CDR2 ANQGSEA. J lost 1 base, V lost 3 bases, and 8 bases had no gene match. V usage is TRBV29-1 and J usage is TRBJ2-5, with TRBD1 matching over 7 bases. Material for sequencing was blood. This receptor was identified in a woman aged 40 to 55 in good health. The chain's CDR3 is CSVDSRTGIQETQYF. CDR3 bases: TGCAGCGTTGATAGTAGGACAGGCATCCAAGAGACCCAGTACTTC.